These T cell receptor beta chains were read from a single sample in a study of T cell repertoires in cytomegalovirus infection. These TCRs are of unknown antigen specificity. TCRdb called the reads again in MiXCR, with one record for every CDR3 protein. The sample has approximately 280,000 distinct CDR3 sequences; around 20% are singletons. The sequencing here drew on cultured PBMCs, taken from culture after CMV antigen stimulation. These receptors all stem from a human donor in good health (CMV status not recorded). Some clones in this sample may be carry-over from other donors' samples. The conserved cysteine and the conserved F or W are not part of the CDR3 here. The D gene is left open where the match is weak.

d_gene | j_gene | len | v_gene | CDR3aa
NA | TRBJ1-1 | 13 | TRBV4-3 | ASSQVFRANTEAF
TRBD2 | TRBJ2-2 | 13 | TRBV7-2 | ASSSSGRITGELF
NA | TRBJ2-2 | 14 | TRBV18 | ASSPGLLLITGELF
NA | TRBJ1-2 | 12 | TRBV28 | ASSRGHPTYGYT
NA | TRBJ2-2 | 12 | TRBV7-3 | ASSLSRNTGELF
TRBD1 | TRBJ2-1 | 13 | TRBV27 | ASSRPGTGNNEQF
TRBD1 | TRBJ1-2 | 12 | TRBV20-1 | SASSGQGWLGYT
NA | TRBJ1-1 | 11 | TRBV19 | ATSAFGDTEAF
TRBD2 | TRBJ2-5 | 15 | TRBV10-3 | AISDLLAGAQQETQY
NA | TRBJ2-2 | 13 | TRBV12-3/TRBV12-4 | ASSFQTGSTGELF
NA | TRBJ2-7 | 13 | TRBV7-2 | ASSLESRGLYEQY
NA | TRBJ2-1 | 12 | TRBV7-9 | ASSLHEGLNEQF
NA | TRBJ1-5 | 12 | TRBV6-2/TRBV6-3 | ASRNGGRNQPQH
NA | TRBJ2-1 | 11 | TRBV29-1 | SVQKGSYNEQF
TRBD1 | TRBJ1-2 | 12 | TRBV3-1 | ASSQAGQGNGYT
TRBD1 | TRBJ2-5 | 13 | TRBV19 | ASSSDRVIQETQY
TRBD1 | TRBJ1-5 | 14 | TRBV2 | ASSERGDRGNQPQH
NA | TRBJ1-5 | 10 | TRBV6-2/TRBV6-3 | ASSSNVGVQH
NA | TRBJ2-7 | 10 | TRBV19 | ASSLQSGEQY
NA | TRBJ1-1 | 11 | TRBV27 | ASSGHSNTEAF
NA | TRBJ1-1 | 10 | TRBV5-1 | ASSTGYTEAF
TRBD2 | TRBJ2-7 | 12 | TRBV28 | ASITSGGPYEQY
NA | TRBJ2-5 | 14 | TRBV9 | ASSPHAGQTQETQY
NA | TRBJ2-4 | 15 | TRBV6-2/TRBV6-3 | ASTPGDIRLGQNIQY
TRBD1 | TRBJ1-3 | 16 | TRBV4-1 | ASSPGRLQGAFGNTIY
NA | TRBJ1-2 | 10 | TRBV9 | ASSGTGPGYT
NA | TRBJ2-3 | 9 | TRBV5-1 | AIRDGDTQY
TRBD2 | TRBJ2-3 | 14 | TRBV12-3/TRBV12-4 | ASSPTGGGATDTQY
NA | TRBJ1-4 | 10 | TRBV20-1 | SAIETDEKLF
NA | TRBJ2-5 | 11 | TRBV20-1 | SARGGHSETQY
NA | TRBJ2-2 | 12 | TRBV27 | ASTSQTVTGELF
NA | TRBJ1-1 | 13 | TRBV7-2 | ASSLSQGWNTEAF
NA | TRBJ1-1 | 12 | TRBV12-3/TRBV12-4 | ASSLAAVGTEAF
NA | TRBJ2-3 | 12 | TRBV7-8 | ASSQTRSTDTQY
NA | TRBJ1-1 | 9 | TRBV5-6 | ASSRETEAF
NA | TRBJ2-5 | 12 | TRBV24-1 | ATSAAPNQETQY
TRBD2 | TRBJ2-5 | 14 | TRBV27 | ASSLLLAGGVETQY
NA | TRBJ1-2 | 12 | TRBV6-1 | ARGGWPSNYGYT
TRBD2 | TRBJ2-3 | 14 | TRBV20-1 | SARVLAASSTDTQY
TRBD2 | TRBJ2-1 | 14 | TRBV7-6 | ASTPRGLAEDNEQF
TRBD2 | TRBJ2-3 | 13 | TRBV7-9 | ASSAGLASTDTQY
NA | TRBJ2-3 | 13 | TRBV7-8 | ASSSPMVGTDTQY
NA | TRBJ2-1 | 14 | TRBV12-3/TRBV12-4 | ASSSAEEKFLGEQF
NA | TRBJ2-2 | 12 | TRBV11-2 | ASSLEVRRRGLF
NA | TRBJ2-5 | 11 | TRBV7-2 | ASSLGVLETQY
NA | TRBJ2-1 | 12 | TRBV5-4 | ASSSSTAYNEQF
TRBD2 | TRBJ2-1 | 12 | TRBV30 | AWSSSGGYNEQF
TRBD2 | TRBJ2-5 | 14 | TRBV12-3/TRBV12-4 | ASSFASGLPQETQY
NA | TRBJ1-1 | 10 | TRBV4-1 | ASSQGTGEAF